These 8 T cell receptor beta chains were all obtained from the same sample, sequenced in a study of siplizumab effects on memory and regulatory T cells. Assay used: immunoSEQ multiplex PCR; TCRdb lists only in-frame clones, some missing. The repertoire includes about 120,000 clones, around 95% of them detected once, and around 0.15% sits in the top ten. Sequencing input: non-Treg CD4+ T cells sorted from blood. These receptors originate from a human donor in good health.

Turning to this clone: This specimen includes other DNA sequences encoding the same CDR3. The chain joins TRBV6-6 to TRBJ1-5, with D hard to call. This CDR3 region has 12 residues. Trimming stripped 0 bases from V and 6 bases from J, with 3 bases between. The germline CDR1 and CDR2 sequences are MNHNY and SVGAGI (reference sequence). This CDR3 is CASSYSLQPQHF. For the CDR3, the DNA is TGTGCCAGCAGTTACTCGCTTCAGCCCCAGCATTTT.

This chain's CDR3 is CSVEGGQSSGREQFF. As DNA, the CDR3 is TGCAGCGTTGAAGGGGGACAGTCTTCCGGCCGTGAGCAGTTCTTC. V usage is TRBV29-1 and J usage is TRBJ2-1; TRBD1 matches at 7 bases. This CDR3 comprises 15 residues. The V gene end was trimmed by 1 base and the J gene end by 9 bases; junction bases not matched to a gene: 12. Per the germline V gene, CDR1 is SQVTM and CDR2 is ANQGSEA.

The CDR3 coding sequence is TGCAGCGCCCTAGTTGGGGTTAGCAATCAGCCCCAGCATTTT. This translates into CSALVGVSNQPQHF. The chain combines TRBV29-1 with TRBJ1-5; D gene unclear. Germline assignment: CDR1 SQVTM and CDR2 ANQGSEA. This CDR3 comprises 14 residues. Trimming cost V 7 bases and J 0 bases, with 13 bases left between them. The whole variable domain, filled in from reference TRBV29-1 and TRBJ1-5, reads SAVISQKPSRDICQRGTSLTIQCQVDSQVTMMFWYRQQPGQSLTLIATANQGSEATYESGFVIDKFPISRPNLTFSTLTVSNMSPEDSSIYLCSALVGVSNQPQHFGDGTRLSIL.

This clone was recorded once. The J gene is TRBJ2-3, the V gene TRBV18; either TRBD1 or TRBD2 may fit D (6 bases each). Germline lookup yields CDR1 KGHSH and CDR2 LQKENI. V lost 6 bases and J lost 4, with 17 bases in between. The CDR3 loop spans 15 amino acids. CDR3 residues: CASSPGASEADTQYF. CDR3 in DNA: TGTGCCAGCTCCCCGGGGGCTAGCGAGGCAGATACGCAGTATTTT.

V and J are TRBV4-1 and TRBJ1-5; 7 bases are a match to TRBD1. The CDR3 totals 16 residues. Germline V gene data show CDR1 as MGHRA and CDR2 as YSYEKL. V shed 4 bases, J shed 4 bases, and the junction held 10 bases outside the gene matches. The CDR3 loop reads CASSRMGQLGNQPQHF. CDR3 bases: TGCGCCAGCAGCCGAATGGGACAGCTGGGAAATCAGCCCCAGCATTTT.

The gene calls are TRBV9 and TRBJ2-5; D unclear. Germline CDR1 SGDLS, CDR2 YYNGEE. V was clipped by 4 bases and J by 2 bases, with 12 bases between them. This CDR3 has 14 amino acids. As DNA, the CDR3 is TGTGCCAGCAGCCCCTCCAGTACTCAAGAGACCCAGTACTTC. As protein: CASSPSSTQETQYF.

This chain joins TRBV7-3 and TRBJ2-5; D gene ambiguous. V lost 0 bases, J lost 7 bases, and 6 bases lay in between. This CDR3 is built from 12 residues. Per the germline V gene, CDR1 is SGHTA and CDR2 is FQGTGA. The CDR3 bases are TGTGCCAGCAGCTTAACGTTCGGGACCCAGTACTTC. Its translation is CASSLTFGTQYF.

The CDR3 DNA reads as TGCGCCAGCAGCTTGGGTCGTGTTTCCGGGGAGCTGTTTTTT. Its translation: CASSLGRVSGELFF. The chain has TRBV5-1 and TRBJ2-2; D is unclear. The CDR3 is 14 amino acids. Per the germline V gene, CDR1 is SGHRS and CDR2 is YFSETQ. The V and J ends lost 0 bases and 6 bases respectively, with 9 bases between them. The full variable domain, in which reference TRBV5-1 and TRBJ2-2 provide the parts outside the CDR3, is KAGVTQTPRYLIKTRGQQVTLSCSPISGHRSVSWYQQTPGQGLQFLFEYFSETQRNKGNFPGRFSGRQFSNSRSEMNVSTLELGDSALYLCASSLGRVSGELFFGEGSRLTVL.